This T cell receptor (beta chain) was recorded in a study of blood T cell repertoires in COVID-19. Study summary: COVID-19 samples, acute and convalescent, were from the United States, Italy and Spain. The cDNA or gDNA used as material had been derived from T cells, B-cell-depleted T cells, or PBMCs.

Assay: immunoSEQ multiplex PCR; the TCRdb copy retains only in-frame clones and omits some. This sample yields a few hundred thousand clones, of which 90% are seen a single time; under 0.7% belongs to the top ten. Trimming pared 2 bases from V and 6 bases from J, leaving 7 bases between. Germline V gives CDR1 KGHSH, CDR2 LQKENI. The CDR3 runs to 12 residues. Symptom resolution, clearance, or two negative PCRs marked donors in Cohort 3 as recovered. The chain combines TRBV18 with TRBJ1-2; possible D gene TRBD1, 5 bases. The sample taken for sequencing was PBMCs or T cells enriched from blood (not recorded which). This receptor was taken from a man between 18 and 29 years old who had recovered from COVID-19. The CDR3 loop is CASSPMTDGYTF. The CDR3 region has the DNA TGTGCCAGCTCACCAATGACAGATGGCTACACCTTC.